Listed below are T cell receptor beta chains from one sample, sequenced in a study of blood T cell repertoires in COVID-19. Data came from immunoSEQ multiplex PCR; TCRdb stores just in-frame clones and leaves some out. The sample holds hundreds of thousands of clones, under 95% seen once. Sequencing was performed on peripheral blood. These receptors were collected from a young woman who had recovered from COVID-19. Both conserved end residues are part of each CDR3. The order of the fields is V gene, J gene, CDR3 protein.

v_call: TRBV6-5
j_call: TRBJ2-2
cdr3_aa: CASPTAGELFF

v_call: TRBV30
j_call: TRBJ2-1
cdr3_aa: CAWTAGTSLYNEQFF

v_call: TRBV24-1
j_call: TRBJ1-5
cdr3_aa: CATSEAGTDNQPQHF

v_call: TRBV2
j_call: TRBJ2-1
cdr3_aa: CASGGFGSSNEQFF

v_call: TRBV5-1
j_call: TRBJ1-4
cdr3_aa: CASSWGRATNEKLFF

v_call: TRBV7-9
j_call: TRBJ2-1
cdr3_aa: CARGGERVNEQFF

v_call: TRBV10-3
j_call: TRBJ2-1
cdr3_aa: CAIGSRSGSPYNEQFF

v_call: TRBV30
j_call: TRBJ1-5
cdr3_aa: CAWSPGLVSNQPQHF

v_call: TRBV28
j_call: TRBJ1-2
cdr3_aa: CALGGRGDYGYTF

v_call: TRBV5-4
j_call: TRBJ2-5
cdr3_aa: CASSLAGVGETQYF